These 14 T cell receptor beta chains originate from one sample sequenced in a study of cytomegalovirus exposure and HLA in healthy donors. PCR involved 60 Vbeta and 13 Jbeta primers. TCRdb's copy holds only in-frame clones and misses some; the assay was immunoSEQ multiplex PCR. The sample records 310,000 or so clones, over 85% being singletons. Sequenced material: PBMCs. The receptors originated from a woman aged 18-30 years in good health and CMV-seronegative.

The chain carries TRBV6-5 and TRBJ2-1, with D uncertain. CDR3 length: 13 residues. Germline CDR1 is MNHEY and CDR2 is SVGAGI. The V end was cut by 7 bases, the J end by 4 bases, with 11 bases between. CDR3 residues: CASKDRTYNEQFF. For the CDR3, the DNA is TGTGCCAGCAAAGATCGAACTTACAATGAGCAGTTCTTC.

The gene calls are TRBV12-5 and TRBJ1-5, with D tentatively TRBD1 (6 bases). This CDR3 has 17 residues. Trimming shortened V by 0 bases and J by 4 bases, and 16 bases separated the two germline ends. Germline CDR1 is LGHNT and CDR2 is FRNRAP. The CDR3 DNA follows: TGTGCTAGTGGTTTGGTACTTACAGGGAGTCAGAATCAGCCCCAGCATTTT. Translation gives CASGLVLTGSQNQPQHF.

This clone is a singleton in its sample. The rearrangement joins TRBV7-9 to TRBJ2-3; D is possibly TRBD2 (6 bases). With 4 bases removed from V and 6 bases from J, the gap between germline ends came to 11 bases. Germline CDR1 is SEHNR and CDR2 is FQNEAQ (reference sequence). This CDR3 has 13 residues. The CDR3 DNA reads TGTGCCAGCAGCTCGGGCGGGATGGATACGCAGTATTTT. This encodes CASSSGGMDTQYF.

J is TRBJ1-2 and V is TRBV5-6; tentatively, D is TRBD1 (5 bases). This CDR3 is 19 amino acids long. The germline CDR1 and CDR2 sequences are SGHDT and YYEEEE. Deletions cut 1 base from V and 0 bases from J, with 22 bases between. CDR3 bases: TGTGCCAGCAGCTTGTTCGTGGGTCAGGGCCCGACCTCTAACTATGGCTACACCTTC. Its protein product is CASSLFVGQGPTSNYGYTF.

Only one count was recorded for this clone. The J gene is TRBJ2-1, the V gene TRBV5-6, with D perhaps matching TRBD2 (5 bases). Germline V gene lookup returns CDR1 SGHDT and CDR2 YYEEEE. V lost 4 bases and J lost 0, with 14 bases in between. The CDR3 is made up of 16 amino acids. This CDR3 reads CASSPMGAASYNEQFF. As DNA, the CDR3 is TGTGCCAGCAGCCCTATGGGAGCTGCCTCCTACAATGAGCAGTTCTTC.

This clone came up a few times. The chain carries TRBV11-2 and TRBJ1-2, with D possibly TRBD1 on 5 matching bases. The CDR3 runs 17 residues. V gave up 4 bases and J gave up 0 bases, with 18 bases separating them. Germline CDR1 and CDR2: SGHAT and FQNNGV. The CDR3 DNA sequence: TGTGCCAGCAGCTCCCCTTGGGGGGATGCTCCTAACTATGGCTACACCTTC. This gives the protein CASSSPWGDAPNYGYTF.

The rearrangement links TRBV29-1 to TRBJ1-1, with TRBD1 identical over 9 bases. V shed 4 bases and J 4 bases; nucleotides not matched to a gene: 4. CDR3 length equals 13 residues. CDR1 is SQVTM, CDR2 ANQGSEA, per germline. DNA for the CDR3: TGCAGCGTTGCTAGGGACAGGGTCACTGAAGCTTTCTTT. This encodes CSVARDRVTEAFF.

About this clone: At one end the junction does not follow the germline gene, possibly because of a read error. DNA for the CDR3: TGTTCCAGCAGCCCTATCCAGGGGTTTAAGCCTGAAGCTTTCTTT. This sequence encodes CSSSPIQGFKPEAFF. This sequence joins TRBV7-9 and TRBJ1-1, with a weak D call TRBD1 (6 bases). The V gene's germline CDR1 is SEHNR and CDR2 FQNEAQ (reference sequence). The CDR3 has 15 amino acids.

The chain's CDR3 is CASSVGGSGELFF. DNA of the CDR3: TGTGCCAGCAGCGTCGGGGGGTCCGGGGAGCTGTTTTTT. The chain employs TRBV9 and TRBJ2-2; TRBD2 matches 7 bases. CDR1 and CDR2 (germline): SGDLS, YYNGEE. V lost 2 bases to trimming and J lost 6 bases; unmatched junction nucleotides: 1. This CDR3 spans 13 amino acids.

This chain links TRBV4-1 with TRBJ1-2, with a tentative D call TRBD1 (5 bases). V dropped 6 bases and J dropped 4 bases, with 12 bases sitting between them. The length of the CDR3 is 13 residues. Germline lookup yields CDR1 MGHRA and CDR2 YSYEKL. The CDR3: CASRPQGSYGYTF. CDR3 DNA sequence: TGCGCCAGCAGGCCCCAGGGATCCTATGGCTACACCTTC.

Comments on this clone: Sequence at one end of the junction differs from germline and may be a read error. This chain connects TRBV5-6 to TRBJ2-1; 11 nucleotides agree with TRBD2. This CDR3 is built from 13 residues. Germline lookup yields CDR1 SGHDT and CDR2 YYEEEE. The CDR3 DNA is TGTGCCAGCAGCCAAAGACGACTAGCGGGGTTAGTCTTC. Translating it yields CASSQRRLAGLVF.

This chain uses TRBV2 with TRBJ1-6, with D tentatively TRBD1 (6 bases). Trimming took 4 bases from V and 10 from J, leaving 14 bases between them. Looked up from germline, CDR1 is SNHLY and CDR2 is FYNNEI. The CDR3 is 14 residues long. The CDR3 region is CASSVWGQGSPLHF. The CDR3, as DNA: TGTGCCAGCAGTGTGTGGGGGCAGGGGTCACCCCTCCACTTT.

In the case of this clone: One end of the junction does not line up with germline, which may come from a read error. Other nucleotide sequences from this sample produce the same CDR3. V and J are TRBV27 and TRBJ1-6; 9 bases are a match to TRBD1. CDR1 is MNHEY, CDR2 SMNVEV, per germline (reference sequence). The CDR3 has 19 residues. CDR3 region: CASSIYSGTGHLYNSPLHF. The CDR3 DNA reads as TGTGCCAGCAGCATTTACTCCGGGACAGGGCACCTTTATAATTCCCCCCTCCACTTT.

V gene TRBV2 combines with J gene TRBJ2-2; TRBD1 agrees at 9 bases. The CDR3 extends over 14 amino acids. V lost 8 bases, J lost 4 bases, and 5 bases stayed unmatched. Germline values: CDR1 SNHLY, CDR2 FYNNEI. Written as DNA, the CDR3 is TGTGCCAGCGGGACAGGGCTGACCACCGGGGAGCTGTTTTTT. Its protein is CASGTGLTTGELFF.